This T cell receptor beta chain was retrieved from a study of T-cell memory formation after mild COVID-19. The study's findings and limits: Clones contracting day 15 to 85 were balanced CD4/CD8; later expanders leaned CD4+. Researchers found some responding clones in pre-infection memory, a sign that cross-reactive memory joined.

The V gene's germline CDR1 is MDHEN and CDR2 SYDVKM. The germline V and J ends were trimmed by 3 bases and 0 bases, with 7 bases remaining between them. The CDR3 spans 14 residues. This clonotype has just a few counts. As yet, its antigen is unknown. TCRdb independently ran MiXCR on the 5' RACE reads; one entry per CDR3 protein. Of 350,000 or so distinct CDR3 sequences in the sample, 20% are singletons; the top ten hold around 23%. The source is a man younger than 35 who had mild COVID-19 (a few samples of this study predate the infection). Cell type and time point are not known. Sequences were obtained from PBMCs or a T cell subset sorted from them (not recorded which). The rearrangement uses TRBV28 and TRBJ2-3, with D unclear. The CDR3 sequence: CASSFEDSTDTQYF. The CDR3 DNA reads TGTGCCAGCAGTTTCGAGGATAGCACAGATACGCAGTATTTT.